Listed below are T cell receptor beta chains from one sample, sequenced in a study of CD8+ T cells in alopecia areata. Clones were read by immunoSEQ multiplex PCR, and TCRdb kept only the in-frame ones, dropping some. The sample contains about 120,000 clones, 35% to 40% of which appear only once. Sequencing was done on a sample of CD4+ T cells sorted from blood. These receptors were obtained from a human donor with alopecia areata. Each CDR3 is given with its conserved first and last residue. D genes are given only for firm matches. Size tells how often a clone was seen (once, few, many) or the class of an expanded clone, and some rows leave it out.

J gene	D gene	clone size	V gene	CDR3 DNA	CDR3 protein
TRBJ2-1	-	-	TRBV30	TGTGCCTGTACGGGAGCTGAGCAGTTCTTC	CACTGAEQFF
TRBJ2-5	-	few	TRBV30	TGTGCCTGGAGTGTCGCTGAGACCCAGTACTTC	CAWSVAETQYF
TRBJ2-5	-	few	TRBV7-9	TGTGCCAGCACCCCAGGTCGGGGAGGAGAGACCCAGTACTTC	CASTPGRGGETQYF
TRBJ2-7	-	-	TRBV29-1	TGCAGCGTTCTCAGCTCCTACGAGCAGTACTTC	CSVLSSYEQYF
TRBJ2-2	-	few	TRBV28	TGTGCCAGCAGCCCCATGGGGGGTCATACCACCGGGGAGCTGTTTTTT	CASSPMGGHTTGELFF
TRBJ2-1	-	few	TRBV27	TGTGCCAGCAGCCGCACAGGGTATCAACCGTTCTTC	CASSRTGYQPFF
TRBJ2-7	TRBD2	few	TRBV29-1	TGCAGCGTGGGGGTCAGCGGGGGCGGCGAGCAGTACTTC	CSVGVSGGGEQYF
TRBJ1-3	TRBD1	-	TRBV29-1	TGCAGCGCGGGGACAGCTTCTGGAAACACCATATATTTT	CSAGTASGNTIYF
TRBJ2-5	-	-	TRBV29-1	TGCAGCGCGGGGGGCTCGGGGGAGACCCAGTACTTC	CSAGGSGETQYF
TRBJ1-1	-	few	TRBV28	TGTGCCAGCAGTCCCAGGACAACAGCGAACACTGAAGCTTTCTTT	CASSPRTTANTEAFF
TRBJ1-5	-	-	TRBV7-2	TGTGCCAGCAGCGGCCCGTATAGCAATCAGCCCCAGCATTTT	CASSGPYSNQPQHF
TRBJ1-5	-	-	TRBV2	TGTGCCAGCAGTGAAAGGGCAGGGGCTGGGCAGCCCCAGCATTTT	CASSERAGAGQPQHF
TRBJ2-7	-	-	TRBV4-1	TGCGCCAGCAGCCAAGATGGACAGTGGACCTACGAGCAGTACTTC	CASSQDGQWTYEQYF
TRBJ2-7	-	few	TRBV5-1	TGCGCCAGCAGCTCGGAACCGGGCTCCTACGAGCAGTACTTC	CASSSEPGSYEQYF
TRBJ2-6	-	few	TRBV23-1	TGCGCCAGCCGGCCCCGGCTAGGGAATAGGGTTTACAGGTCTGGGGCCAACGTCCTGACTTTC	CASRPRLGNRVYRSGANVLTF
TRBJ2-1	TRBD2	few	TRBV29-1	TGCAGCGTTGTTTATTTCCGCGGGGGGGCCTTGGAGCAGTTCTTC	CSVVYFRGGALEQFF
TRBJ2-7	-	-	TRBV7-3	TGTGCCAGCAGCTTATCTGCTAATTCCTACGAGCAGTACTTC	CASSLSANSYEQYF
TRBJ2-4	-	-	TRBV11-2	TGTGCCAGCAGCCCCTTCGCCAAAAACATTCAGTACTTC	CASSPFAKNIQYF
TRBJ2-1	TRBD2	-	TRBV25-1	TGTGCCAGCCGGGAGGGGTACAATGAGCAGTTCTTC	CASREGYNEQFF
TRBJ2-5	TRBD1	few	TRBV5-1	TGCGCCAGCAGCTCTTCGACAACCAGGGGGGAGACCCAGTACTTC	CASSSSTTRGETQYF